Given below is one TCR beta chain in context. Its antigen remains unknown. This sample is drawn from a study of T cell responses to AZD1222 COVID-19 vaccine. Study-level information: The analysis combined second doses at about 4 or about 12 weeks. Overall study results and limits: Spike-specific TCR breadth and depth both grew after two AZD1222 doses.

Assay used: immunoSEQ multiplex PCR; TCRdb lists only in-frame clones, some missing. Among some 150,000 clones listed, about 92% were seen once. Trimming removed 0 bases from V and 2 bases from J, with 8 bases in between. Germline-derived CDR1 and CDR2 are SGDLS and YYNGEE. The CDR3 spans 15 residues. Sequenced here: peripheral blood, sampled on day 0 of AZD1222 vaccination. The receptor was isolated from an adult in good health. The chain links TRBV9 to TRBJ1-4, with a weak D call TRBD1 (6 bases). CDR3 nucleotide sequence: TGTGCCAGCAGCGTAGCGGGGGGCACTAATGAAAAACTGTTTTTT. Its protein is CASSVAGGTNEKLFF.